This T cell receptor gamma chain was obtained from a study of intestinal T cells in coeliac disease. Turning to the study itself: Controls in the TRG cohort averaged around 53 years, coeliac patients more than 15.

Genomic DNA came from ten 5-µm formalin-fixed paraffin-embedded scrolls per case. Duodenal biopsies that were formalin-fixed, paraffin-embedded, fully anonymised and surplus to diagnostic needs were used. TRG repertoires were amplified with LymphoTrack primers from 200 ng of biopsy DNA. TCRdb re-called the multiplex PCR reads through CATT. The profile shows more than 650 gamma-chain clones, 47% of them singletons. Unmatched junction bases numbered 3, after V lost 4 bases and J lost 0 bases. The CDR3 extends over 13 amino acids. CDR1 and CDR2 from the germline V gene are EGSTGY and YDSYTSSV. Whole-study findings and limits: Age differed significantly between coeliac patients and controls. Using TRD kmers, classification was 22 of 22 correct; leave-one-out accuracy reportedly around 91%.

This clone was picked up a small number of times. Its cognate antigen is unknown. The specimen sequenced was a duodenal biopsy. This sequence joins TRGV4 and TRGJ1 or TRGJ2. The receptor was derived from a human donor with celiac disease. The CDR3 here is CATWESNYYKKLF. The CDR3, as DNA: TGTGCCACCTGGGAGTCGAATTATTATAAGAAACTCTTT.